Below, 25 T cell receptor beta chains from the same sample are listed, as sequenced in a study of response to subunit inactivated influenza vaccine. TCRdb fed the RT-PCR reads into MiXCR, producing one record per CDR3 protein. This table holds 150,000 or so distinct CDR3 sequences, roughly a tenth found once. This specimen was non-naive T cells sorted from PBMCs, taken about 40 days after vaccination. Receptors originate from a middle-aged man who received an inactivated influenza vaccine.

This clonotype was picked up a small number of times. DNA for the CDR3: TGTGCCAGCAGCTCACCCGGGACTAGTGCCAATGAGCAGTTCTTC. It is translated as CASSSPGTSANEQFF. The V call is TRBV7-9, the J call TRBJ2-1; 8 bases are a match to TRBD2. The CDR3 sequence is 15 residues long. V lost 4 bases to trimming and J lost 6 bases; unmatched junction nucleotides: 8. Germline values: CDR1 SEHNR, CDR2 FQNEAQ (reference sequence).

This clonotype was detected only a few times. V and J are TRBV12-5 and TRBJ2-7; D not resolved. The CDR3 has 13 residues. Trimming pared 7 bases from V and 2 bases from J, leaving 12 bases between. The germline V gene has CDR1 LGHNT and CDR2 FRNRAP. CDR3 loop: CASEGHRAYEQYF. The DNA of the CDR3 is TGTGCTAGTGAAGGTCACAGAGCCTACGAGCAGTACTTC.

This clonotype has just a few counts. The rearrangement joins TRBV18 to TRBJ2-7, with D perhaps being TRBD1 or TRBD2 (5 bases each). Germline V gene lookup returns CDR1 KGHSH and CDR2 LQKENI. The germline V and J ends were trimmed by 2 bases and 7 bases, with 9 bases remaining between them. The CDR3 runs 12 residues. The CDR3: CASSPGTREQYF. The CDR3 region has the DNA TGTGCCAGCTCACCAGGGACGCGGGAGCAGTACTTC.

There are a few counts of this clonotype. The chain joins TRBV19 to TRBJ1-1; 8 bases fit TRBD1. V trimming: 5 bases; J trimming: 12 bases; junction bases outside the gene matches: 8. This CDR3 is 12 amino acids long. The germline V gene encodes CDR1 LNHDA and CDR2 SQIVND (reference sequence). CDR3: CASSPGQGSSFF. DNA of the CDR3: TGTGCCAGTAGTCCAGGACAGGGCTCGTCTTTCTTT.

This clonotype was counted ten times or more. The chain links TRBV5-8 to TRBJ1-3, with 7 bases lining up with TRBD1. Germline CDR1 reads SGHTS; CDR2 reads YDEGEE. The junction had 8 bases not matched to a gene; V was cut back by 4 bases and J by 4 bases. The CDR3 has 15 amino acids. DNA for the CDR3: TGTGCCAGCAGCAACGACAGGGTGGGAGGAAACACCATATATTTT. This gives the protein CASSNDRVGGNTIYF.

V usage is TRBV5-1 and J usage is TRBJ1-5; D unclear. CDR3 length: 15 residues. With 0 bases removed from V and 7 bases from J, the gap between germline ends came to 14 bases. The germline V gene has CDR1 SGHRS and CDR2 YFSETQ. The CDR3 nucleotides read TGCGCCAGCAGCTTGGGGTCGGTCCAAGGGCAGCCCCAGCATTTT. It specifies CASSLGSVQGQPQHF.

This clonotype was counted between two and nine times. The rearrangement joins TRBV5-6 to TRBJ2-4; perhaps TRBD1 as D (6 bases). Germline CDR1 is SGHDT and CDR2 is YYEEEE. The germline V and J ends were trimmed by 3 bases and 8 bases, with 18 bases remaining between them. The CDR3 totals 15 residues. For the CDR3, the DNA is TGTGCCAGCAGCTCAACACTCAGGGGTTCGCACATTCAGTACTTC. Translation: CASSSTLRGSHIQYF.

J is TRBJ2-3 and V is TRBV12-3 or TRBV12-4, with 7 bases matching TRBD2. The CDR3 runs to 13 residues. J lost 4 bases, V lost 6 bases, and 4 bases had no gene match. CDR3 in amino acids: CASRKRGADTQYF. The CDR3 DNA follows: TGTGCCAGCAGGAAGCGGGGAGCAGATACGCAGTATTTT.

This clonotype appeared many times. The V gene is TRBV6-5, the J gene TRBJ2-3; D not certain. The germline CDR1 and CDR2 sequences are MNHEY and SVGAGI. V gave up 0 bases and J gave up 0 bases, with 7 bases separating them. The CDR3 is 15 amino acids. The DNA for the CDR3 is TGTGCCAGCAGTTACTCGATACCAAGCACAGATACGCAGTATTTT. Protein sequence: CASSYSIPSTDTQYF.

This clonotype was seen at least ten times. The chain uses TRBV12-3 or TRBV12-4 and TRBJ2-7, with 7 positions matching TRBD2. Losses at the gene ends were 6 bases for V and 0 bases for J; bases not matched to a gene: 2. This CDR3 has 13 residues. As DNA, the CDR3 is TGTGCCAGCAGGCGGGGGAACTCCTACGAGCAGTACTTC. Translating it yields CASRRGNSYEQYF.

This clonotype was seen more than once but under ten times. This chain connects TRBV5-5 to TRBJ1-3; D remains unclear. V lost 8 bases and J 0 bases, leaving 12 bases between the germline ends. The CDR3 covers 14 residues. CDR1 SGHKS and CDR2 YYEKEE come from the germline V gene (reference sequence). The CDR3 spells CASSGFLSGNTIYF. The CDR3 DNA follows: TGTGCCAGTTCGGGATTTCTCTCTGGAAACACCATATATTTT.

A remark on this clonotype: A read error may account for a junction end that differs from germline. The chain combines TRBV7-7 with TRBJ2-3; TRBD2 might be the D (5 bases). Germline assignment: CDR1 SSHAT and CDR2 FNYEAQ (reference sequence). The CDR3 contains 15 residues. This CDR3 is CASSLGFSSTETQYF. DNA of the CDR3: TGTGCCAGCAGCTTAGGATTCTCTAGCACAGAGACGCAGTATTTT.

In its sample, this clonotype was seen many times. The chain joins TRBV20-1 to TRBJ2-3, with D perhaps TRBD2 (6 bases). The CDR3 contains 12 residues. Trimming took 4 bases from V and 2 from J, leaving 7 bases between them. The germline gives CDR1 DFQATT, CDR2 SNEGSKA (reference sequence). CDR3 DNA: TGCAGTGCTACGGGGGACACAGATACGCAGTATTTT. Translated, it gives CSATGDTDTQYF.

This clonotype was counted a few times. J is TRBJ2-7 and V is TRBV10-3; D tentatively reads TRBD1 or TRBD2 (5 bases each). V lost 11 bases and J lost 1, with 12 bases in between. The CDR3 runs to 12 residues. From germline, CDR1 is ENHRY and CDR2 SYGVKD. CDR3 in amino acids: CAFGTASYEQYF. CDR3 bases: TGTGCCTTCGGGACGGCATCCTACGAGCAGTACTTC.

This clonotype occurred a few times. The V gene is TRBV6-1, the J gene TRBJ2-7; TRBD2 might be the D (7 bases). CDR3 length: 15 residues. The germline V gene has CDR1 MNHNS and CDR2 SASEGT. The V end lost 7 bases, the J end lost 3 bases, and 19 bases lay between the germline ends. The CDR3 nucleotides are TGTGCCAGCACCGAAGTCGGGGGGCGATACTACGAGCAGTACTTC. The encoded protein is CASTEVGGRYYEQYF.

This clonotype was seen ten or more times. The chain links TRBV4-1 to TRBJ2-7, with no clear D. Germline values: CDR1 MGHRA, CDR2 YSYEKL. This CDR3 is 19 amino acids long. Between the trimmed V and J ends, which lost 4 bases and 5 bases, there was a span of 30 bases. The DNA of the CDR3 is TGCGCCAGCAGCCTATCACTGGGTACAATAACCATTGGGTCCAACGAGCAGTACTTC. This translates into CASSLSLGTITIGSNEQYF.

The V gene is TRBV28, the J gene TRBJ2-2; D might be TRBD1 (6 bases). Germline CDR1 MDHEN, CDR2 SYDVKM. The V gene lost 7 bases and the J gene lost 6 bases, with 30 bases spanning the gap. This CDR3 is 19 amino acids long. The CDR3 here is CASTVGTGSVIKVAGELFF. DNA for the CDR3: TGTGCCAGCACTGTGGGTACAGGGTCGGTGATAAAGGTTGCCGGGGAGCTGTTTTTT.

There are a few counts of this clonotype. V and J are TRBV11-1 and TRBJ2-5; 11 positions agree with TRBD1. The junction had 7 bases not matched to a gene; V was cut back by 4 bases and J by 3 bases. Germline CDR1 reads SGHAT; CDR2 reads FQDESV (reference sequence). The CDR3 is 16 amino acids. CDR3 sequence reads: CASSSLPGQGEETQYF. The CDR3 nucleotides read TGTGCCAGCAGCTCGCTTCCGGGACAGGGGGAAGAGACCCAGTACTTC. Variable domain in full (rest from reference TRBV11-1 and TRBJ2-5): EAEVAQSPRYKITEKSQAVAFWCDPISGHATLYWYRQILGQGPELLVQFQDESVVDDSQLPKDRFSAERLKGVDSTLKIQPAELGDSAMYLCASSSLPGQGEETQYFGPGTRLLVL.

The V call is TRBV18, the J call TRBJ2-1; D unresolved. The CDR3 length is 12 residues. Trimming cost V 1 base and J 9 bases, with 7 bases left between them. The germline V gene encodes CDR1 KGHSH and CDR2 LQKENI. The chain's CDR3 is CASSPLSGEQFF. CDR3 DNA sequence: TGTGCCAGCTCACCACTATCCGGTGAGCAGTTCTTC.

The chain uses TRBV7-2 and TRBJ1-3, with TRBD1 as a possible D gene (5 bases). The CDR3 spans 15 residues. Germline CDR1 and CDR2: SGHTA and FQGNSA. The germline V and J ends were trimmed by 3 bases and 0 bases, with 9 bases remaining between them. The CDR3 region is CASSLSTASGNTIYF. DNA of the CDR3: TGTGCCAGCAGCTTGTCGACAGCCTCTGGAAACACCATATATTTT.

In this sample, this clonotype turned up a few times. The CDR3 loop is CASSSSPGQGAYEQYF. Written as DNA, the CDR3 is TGTGCCAGTAGTAGTTCTCCGGGACAGGGGGCCTACGAGCAGTACTTC. The chain employs TRBV19 and TRBJ2-7; 11 bases match TRBD1. The CDR3 contains 16 residues. Germline CDR1 is LNHDA and CDR2 is SQIVND (reference sequence). The J segment lost 2 bases and the V segment lost 4 bases, leaving 7 bases of the junction unmatched. Filled out from reference TRBV19 and TRBJ2-7, the complete variable domain reads DGGITQSPKYLFRKEGQNVTLSCEQNLNHDAMYWYRQDPGQGLRLIYYSQIVNDFQKGDIAEGYSVSREKKESFPLTVTSAQKNPTAFYLCASSSSPGQGAYEQYFGPGTRLTVT.

This clonotype was seen more than once but under ten times. This chain connects TRBV18 to TRBJ2-4; a possible D gene is TRBD1 (5 bases). Deletions cut 8 bases from V and 3 bases from J, with 17 bases between. The germline CDR1 and CDR2 sequences are KGHSH and LQKENI. The CDR3 is 15 amino acids. The CDR3 sequence is CASAPPQGSKNIQYF. The CDR3 nucleotides are TGTGCCAGCGCCCCCCCGCAGGGAAGCAAAAACATTCAGTACTTC.

V gene TRBV19 combines with J gene TRBJ2-7, with D uncertain. Germline V gene sequence: CDR1 LNHDA, CDR2 SQIVND (reference sequence). The CDR3 spans 15 residues. The germline V and J ends were trimmed by 3 bases and 1 base, with 13 bases remaining between them. CDR3 sequence: CASSMSAVPSYEQYF. The CDR3 nucleotides read TGTGCCAGTAGTATGTCGGCAGTCCCGTCCTACGAGCAGTACTTC.

The V and J genes are TRBV6-5 and TRBJ1-2; TRBD1 agrees at 7 bases. V was pared by 4 bases and J by 4 bases, with 6 bases of the junction left unmatched. The CDR3 contains 14 residues. Germline V lookup: CDR1 MNHEY, CDR2 SVGAGI. CDR3 DNA: TGTGCCAGCAGTTTTACAGGGGTTACCTATGGCTACACCTTC. This encodes CASSFTGVTYGYTF.

The gene calls are TRBV20-1 and TRBJ2-7, with D perhaps matching TRBD2 (6 bases). V gave up 0 bases and J gave up 12 bases, with 18 bases separating them. This CDR3 comprises 13 residues. CDR1 and CDR2 (germline): DFQATT, SNEGSKA (reference sequence). CDR3 sequence reads: CSARDSGTSKPYF. Here the CDR3 DNA reads TGCAGTGCTAGAGATTCCGGGACTTCTAAACCGTACTTC.